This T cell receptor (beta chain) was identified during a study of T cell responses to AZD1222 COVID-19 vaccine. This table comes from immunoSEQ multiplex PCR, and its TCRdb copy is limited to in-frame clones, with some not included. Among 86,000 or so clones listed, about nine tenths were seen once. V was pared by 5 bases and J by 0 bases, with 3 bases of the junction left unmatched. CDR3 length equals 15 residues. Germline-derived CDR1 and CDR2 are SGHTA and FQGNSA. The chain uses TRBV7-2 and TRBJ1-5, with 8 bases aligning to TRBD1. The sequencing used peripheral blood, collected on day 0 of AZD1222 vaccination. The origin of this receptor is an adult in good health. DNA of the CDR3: TGTGCCAGCAGCAGACAGGGGCTTAGCAATCAGCCCCAGCATTTT. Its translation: CASSRQGLSNQPQHF.